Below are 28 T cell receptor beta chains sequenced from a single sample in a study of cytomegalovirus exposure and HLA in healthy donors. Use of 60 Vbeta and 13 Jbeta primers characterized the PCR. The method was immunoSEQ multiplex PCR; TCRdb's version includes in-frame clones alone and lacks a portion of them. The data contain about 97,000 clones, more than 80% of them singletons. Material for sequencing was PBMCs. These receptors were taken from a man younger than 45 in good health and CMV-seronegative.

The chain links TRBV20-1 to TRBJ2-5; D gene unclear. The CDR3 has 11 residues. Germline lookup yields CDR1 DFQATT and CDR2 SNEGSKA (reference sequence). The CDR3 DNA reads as TGCAGCAGACGACACCTCGAGACCCAGTACTTC. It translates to CSRRHLETQYF.

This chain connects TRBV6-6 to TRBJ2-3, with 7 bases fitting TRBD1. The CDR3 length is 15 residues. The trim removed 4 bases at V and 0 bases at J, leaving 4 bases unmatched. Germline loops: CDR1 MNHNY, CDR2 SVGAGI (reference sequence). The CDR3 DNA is TGTGCCAGCAGTTCAGGGGGAGCAAGCACAGATACGCAGTATTTT. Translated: CASSSGGASTDTQYF.

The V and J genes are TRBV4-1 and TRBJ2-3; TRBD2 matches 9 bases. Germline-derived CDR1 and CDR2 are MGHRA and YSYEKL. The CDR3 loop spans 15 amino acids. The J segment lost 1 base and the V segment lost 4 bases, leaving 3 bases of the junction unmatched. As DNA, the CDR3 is TGCGCCAGCAGCCTAGCGGGGGTTCGCACAGATACGCAGTATTTT. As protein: CASSLAGVRTDTQYF.

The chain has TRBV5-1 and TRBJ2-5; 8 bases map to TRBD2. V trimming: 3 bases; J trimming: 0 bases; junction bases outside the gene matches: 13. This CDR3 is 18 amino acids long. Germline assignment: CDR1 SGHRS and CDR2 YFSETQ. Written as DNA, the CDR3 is TGCGCCAGCAGCTCCCCTCAGCGGGGGCTGGGGTACCAAGAGACCCAGTACTTC. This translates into CASSSPQRGLGYQETQYF.

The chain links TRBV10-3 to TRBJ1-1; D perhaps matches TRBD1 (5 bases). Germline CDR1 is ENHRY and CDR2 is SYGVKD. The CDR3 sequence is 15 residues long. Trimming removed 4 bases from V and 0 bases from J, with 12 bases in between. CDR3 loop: CAISGSTGMNTEAFF. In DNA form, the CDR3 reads TGTGCCATCAGTGGGTCTACAGGTATGAACACTGAAGCTTTCTTT.

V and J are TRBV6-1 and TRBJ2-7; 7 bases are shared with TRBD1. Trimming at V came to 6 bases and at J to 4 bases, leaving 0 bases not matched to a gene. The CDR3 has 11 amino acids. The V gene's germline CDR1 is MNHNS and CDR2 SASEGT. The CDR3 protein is CASSRGYEQYF. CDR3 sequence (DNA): TGTGCCAGCAGCAGGGGGTACGAGCAGTACTTC.

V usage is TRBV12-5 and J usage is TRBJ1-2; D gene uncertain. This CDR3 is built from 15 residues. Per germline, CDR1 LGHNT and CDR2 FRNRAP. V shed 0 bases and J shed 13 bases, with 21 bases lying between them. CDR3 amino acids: CASGLVLPGQRSVTF. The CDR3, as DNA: TGTGCTAGTGGTTTGGTATTACCGGGTCAGCGCTCCGTCACCTTC.

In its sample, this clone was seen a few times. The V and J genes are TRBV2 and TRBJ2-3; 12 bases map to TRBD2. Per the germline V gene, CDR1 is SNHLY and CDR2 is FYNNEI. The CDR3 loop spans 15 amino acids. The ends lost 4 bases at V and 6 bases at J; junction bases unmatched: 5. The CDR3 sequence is CASSGLAGDRDTQYF. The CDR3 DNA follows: TGTGCCAGCAGTGGACTAGCGGGAGATAGGGATACGCAGTATTTT. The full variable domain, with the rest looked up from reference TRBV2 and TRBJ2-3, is EPEVTQTPSHQVTQMGQEVILRCVPISNHLYFYWYRQILGQKVEFLVSFYNNEISEKSEIFDDQFSVERPDGSNFTLKIRSTKLEDSAMYFCASSGLAGDRDTQYFGPGTRLTVL.

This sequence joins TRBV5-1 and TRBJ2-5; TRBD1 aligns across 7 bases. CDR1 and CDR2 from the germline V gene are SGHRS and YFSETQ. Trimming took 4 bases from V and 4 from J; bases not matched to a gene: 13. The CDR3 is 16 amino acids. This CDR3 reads CASSPLSGTALETQYF. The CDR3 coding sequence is TGCGCCAGCAGCCCTCTCTCCGGGACAGCCCTAGAGACCCAGTACTTC.

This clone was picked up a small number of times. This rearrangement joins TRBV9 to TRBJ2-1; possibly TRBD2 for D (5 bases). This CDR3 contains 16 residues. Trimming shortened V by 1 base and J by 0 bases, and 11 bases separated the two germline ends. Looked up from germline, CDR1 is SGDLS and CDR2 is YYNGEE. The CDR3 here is CASSVQLVSSYNEQFF. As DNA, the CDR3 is TGTGCCAGCAGCGTACAACTAGTTAGCTCCTACAATGAGCAGTTCTTC.

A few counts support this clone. The CDR3 reads CASSPRLGSTGELFF. The CDR3 coding sequence is TGCGCCAGCAGCCCGAGACTAGGGTCCACCGGGGAGCTGTTTTTT. The J gene is TRBJ2-2, the V gene TRBV5-1; D might be TRBD2 (6 bases). V shed 4 bases and J shed 4 bases, with 14 bases lying between them. Germline CDR1 SGHRS, CDR2 YFSETQ. The CDR3 extends over 15 amino acids. The entire variable domain, with the rest obtained from reference TRBV5-1 and TRBJ2-2, is as follows: KAGVTQTPRYLIKTRGQQVTLSCSPISGHRSVSWYQQTPGQGLQFLFEYFSETQRNKGNFPGRFSGRQFSNSRSEMNVSTLELGDSALYLCASSPRLGSTGELFFGEGSRLTVL.

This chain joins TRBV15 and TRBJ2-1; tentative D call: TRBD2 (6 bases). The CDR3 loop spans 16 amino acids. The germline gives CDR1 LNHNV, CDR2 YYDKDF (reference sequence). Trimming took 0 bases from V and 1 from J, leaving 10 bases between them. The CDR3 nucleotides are TGTGCCACCAGCAGAGATCCGGCGGGGTCCTACAATGAGCAGTTCTTC. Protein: CATSRDPAGSYNEQFF.

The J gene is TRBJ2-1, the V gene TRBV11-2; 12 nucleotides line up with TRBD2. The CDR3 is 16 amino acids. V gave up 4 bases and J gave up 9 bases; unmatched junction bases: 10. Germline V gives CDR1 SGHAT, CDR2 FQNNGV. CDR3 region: CASSSLAGGILSEQFF. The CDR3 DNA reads TGTGCCAGCAGCTCACTAGCGGGGGGAATCTTATCTGAGCAGTTCTTC.

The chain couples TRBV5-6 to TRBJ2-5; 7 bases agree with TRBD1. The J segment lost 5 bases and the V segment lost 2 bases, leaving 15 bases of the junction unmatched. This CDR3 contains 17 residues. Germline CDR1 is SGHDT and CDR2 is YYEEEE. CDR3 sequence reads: CASSFKTGWEREETQYF. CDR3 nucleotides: TGTGCCAGCAGCTTCAAGACAGGGTGGGAGAGGGAGGAGACCCAGTACTTC. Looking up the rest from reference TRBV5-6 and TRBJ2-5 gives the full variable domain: DAGVTQSPTHLIKTRGQQVTLRCSPKSGHDTVSWYQQALGQGPQFIFQYYEEEERQRGNFPDRFSGHQFPNYSSELNVNALLLGDSALYLCASSFKTGWEREETQYFGPGTRLLVL.

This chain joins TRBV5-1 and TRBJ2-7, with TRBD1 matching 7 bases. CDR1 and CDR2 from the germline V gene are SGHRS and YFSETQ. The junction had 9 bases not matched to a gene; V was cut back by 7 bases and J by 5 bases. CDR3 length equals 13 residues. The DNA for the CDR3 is TGCGCCAGCCGGATACAGGGGAGAAACGAGCAGTACTTC. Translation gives CASRIQGRNEQYF.

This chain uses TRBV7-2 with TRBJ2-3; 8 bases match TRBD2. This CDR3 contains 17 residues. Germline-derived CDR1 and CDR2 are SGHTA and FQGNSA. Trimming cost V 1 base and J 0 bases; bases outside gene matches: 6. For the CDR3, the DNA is TGTGCCAGCAGCTTAGGAGTTAGCGGGGAAAGCACAGATACGCAGTATTTT. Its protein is CASSLGVSGESTDTQYF. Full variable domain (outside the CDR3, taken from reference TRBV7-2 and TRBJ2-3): GAGVSQSPSNKVTEKGKDVELRCDPISGHTALYWYRQSLGQGLEFLIYFQGNSAPDKSGLPSDRFSAERTGGSVSTLTIQRTQQEDSAVYLCASSLGVSGESTDTQYFGPGTRLTVL.

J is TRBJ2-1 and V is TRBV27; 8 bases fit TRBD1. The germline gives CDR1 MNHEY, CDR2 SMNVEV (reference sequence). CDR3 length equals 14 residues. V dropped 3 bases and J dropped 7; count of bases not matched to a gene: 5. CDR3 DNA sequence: TGTGCCAGCAGTTTCCCAGACAGGGGTAATGAGCAGTTCTTC. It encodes CASSFPDRGNEQFF.

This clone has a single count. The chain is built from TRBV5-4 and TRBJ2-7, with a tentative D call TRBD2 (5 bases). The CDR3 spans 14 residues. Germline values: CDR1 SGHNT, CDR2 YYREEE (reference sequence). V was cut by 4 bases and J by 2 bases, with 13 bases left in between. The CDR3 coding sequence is TGTGCCAGCAGCCCAGCGGACCCGACCTACGAGCAGTACTTC. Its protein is CASSPADPTYEQYF.

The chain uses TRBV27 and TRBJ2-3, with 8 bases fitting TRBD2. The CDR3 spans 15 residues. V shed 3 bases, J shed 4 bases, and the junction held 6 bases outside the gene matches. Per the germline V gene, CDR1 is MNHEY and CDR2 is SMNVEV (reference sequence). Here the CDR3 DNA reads TGTGCCAGCAGTTTTGGGGGACTAGAGCCAGATACGCAGTATTTT. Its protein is CASSFGGLEPDTQYF.

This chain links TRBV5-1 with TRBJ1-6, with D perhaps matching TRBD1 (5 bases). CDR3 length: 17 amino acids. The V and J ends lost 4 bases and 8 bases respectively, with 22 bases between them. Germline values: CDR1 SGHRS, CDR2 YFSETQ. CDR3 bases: TGCGCCAGCAGCCCGGACGGGTGGGGGGACGAAGATTCACCCCTCCACTTT. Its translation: CASSPDGWGDEDSPLHF.

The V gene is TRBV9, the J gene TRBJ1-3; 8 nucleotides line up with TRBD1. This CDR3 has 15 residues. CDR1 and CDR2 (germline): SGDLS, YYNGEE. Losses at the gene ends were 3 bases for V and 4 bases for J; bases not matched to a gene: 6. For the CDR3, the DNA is TGTGCCAGCAGCGCCCTGACAGGGGCCGGAAACACCATATATTTT. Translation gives CASSALTGAGNTIYF. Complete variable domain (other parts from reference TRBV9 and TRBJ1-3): DSGVTQTPKHLITATGQRVTLRCSPRSGDLSVYWYQQSLDQGLQFLIQYYNGEERAKGNILERFSAQQFPDLHSELNLSSLELGDSALYFCASSALTGAGNTIYFGEGSWLTVV.

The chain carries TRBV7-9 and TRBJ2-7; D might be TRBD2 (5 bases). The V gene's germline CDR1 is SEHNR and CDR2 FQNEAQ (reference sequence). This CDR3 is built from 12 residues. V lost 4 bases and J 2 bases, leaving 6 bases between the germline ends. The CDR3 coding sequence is TGTGCCAGCAGCTACGGGACCTACGAGCAGTACTTC. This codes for CASSYGTYEQYF.

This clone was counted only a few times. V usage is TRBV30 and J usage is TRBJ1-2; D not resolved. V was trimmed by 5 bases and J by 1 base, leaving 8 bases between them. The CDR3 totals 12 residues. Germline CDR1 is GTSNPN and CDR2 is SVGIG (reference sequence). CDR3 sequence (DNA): TGTGCCTGGGGGAGGCATAACTATGGCTACACCTTC. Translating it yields CAWGRHNYGYTF.

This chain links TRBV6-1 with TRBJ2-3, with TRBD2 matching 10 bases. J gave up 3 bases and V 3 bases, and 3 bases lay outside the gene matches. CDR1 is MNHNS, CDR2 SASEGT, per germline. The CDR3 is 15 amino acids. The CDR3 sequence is CASSDLAGVTDTQYF. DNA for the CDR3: TGTGCCAGCAGTGACCTAGCGGGAGTAACAGATACGCAGTATTTT.

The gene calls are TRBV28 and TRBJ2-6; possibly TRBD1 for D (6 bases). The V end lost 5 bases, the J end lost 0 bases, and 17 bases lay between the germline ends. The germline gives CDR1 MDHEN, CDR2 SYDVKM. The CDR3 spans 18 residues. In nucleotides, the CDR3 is TGTGCCAGCAGTGCCTCACAGGGCGGAAGCTCTGGGGCCAACGTCCTGACTTTC. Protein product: CASSASQGGSSGANVLTF.

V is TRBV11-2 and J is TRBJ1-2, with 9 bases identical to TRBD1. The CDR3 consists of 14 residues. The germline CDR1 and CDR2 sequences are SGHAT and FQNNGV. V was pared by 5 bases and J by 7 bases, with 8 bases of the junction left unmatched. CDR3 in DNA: TGTGCCAGCAGCCTCGGACAGGGGTACGGTGGCTACACCTTC. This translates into CASSLGQGYGGYTF.

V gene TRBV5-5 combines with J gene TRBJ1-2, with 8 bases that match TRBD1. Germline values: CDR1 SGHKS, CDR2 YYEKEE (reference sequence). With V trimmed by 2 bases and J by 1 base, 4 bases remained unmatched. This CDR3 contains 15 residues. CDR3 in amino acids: CASSFGTGLNYGYTF. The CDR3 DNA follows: TGTGCCAGCAGCTTTGGGACAGGCCTTAACTATGGCTACACCTTC.

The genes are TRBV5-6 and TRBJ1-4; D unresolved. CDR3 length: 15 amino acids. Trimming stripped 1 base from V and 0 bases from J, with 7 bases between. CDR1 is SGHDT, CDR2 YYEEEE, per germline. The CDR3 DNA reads TGTGCCAGCAGCTTGTGGCGGGCAACTAATGAAAAACTGTTTTTT. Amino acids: CASSLWRATNEKLFF.